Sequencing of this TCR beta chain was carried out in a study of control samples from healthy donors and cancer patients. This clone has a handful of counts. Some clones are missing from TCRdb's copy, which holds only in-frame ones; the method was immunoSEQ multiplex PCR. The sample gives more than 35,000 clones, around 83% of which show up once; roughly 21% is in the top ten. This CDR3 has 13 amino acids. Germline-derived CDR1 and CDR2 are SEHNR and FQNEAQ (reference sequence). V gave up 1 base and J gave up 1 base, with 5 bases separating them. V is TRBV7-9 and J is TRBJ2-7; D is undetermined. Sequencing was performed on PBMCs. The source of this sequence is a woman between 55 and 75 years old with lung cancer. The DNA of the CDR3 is TGTGCCAGCAGCTTAGTGTGGTCCTACGAGCAGTACTTC. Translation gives CASSLVWSYEQYF.